The sequence of this T cell receptor (beta chain) was determined in a study of beta chain features in type 1 diabetes. The study, taken as a whole, reports: Shorter TCRB CDR3s, moderately but significantly so, were found in Type 1 diabetes patients in all four CD4+ subsets.

Expressed TCRB transcripts were sequenced after all isolated RNA was converted to cDNA. Profiled with immunoSEQ multiplex PCR; TCRdb holds only in-frame clones, not every one. This sample has some 150,000 clones; around 9% occur once, and the top ten carry around 0.7%. Comment on this clone: Its antigen remains unknown.

This TCR derives from a woman between 25 and 40 years old with type 1 diabetes. Input material: central memory CD4+ T cells from blood.

CDR3 sequence: CASSLASGGEQFF. CDR3 bases: TGCGCCAGCAGCTTGGCCTCGGGAGGTGAGCAGTTCTTC. V and J are TRBV5-1 and TRBJ2-1, with 7 bases fitting TRBD2. Germline-derived CDR1 and CDR2 are SGHRS and YFSETQ. This CDR3 region has 13 residues. With 0 bases clipped from V and 9 bases from J, the junction kept 3 bases outside the gene matches.